This T cell receptor beta chain emerged from a study of blood T cell repertoires in COVID-19. For the study at large: Samples came from the United States, Italy and Spain, spanning acute and convalescent COVID-19.

With V trimmed by 0 bases and J by 1 base, 4 bases remained unmatched. There are 16 residues in the CDR3. The germline gives CDR1 MRHNA, CDR2 SNTAGT. Study processing details: Reference gene primer amplification gave nucleated cell count estimates. Libraries were prepared by immunoSEQ multiplex PCR; TCRdb keeps only in-frame clonotypes and omits some of them. Clone size and the V and J calls come from that table; the DNA yielded D and trimming. The sample shows 200,000 to 250,000 clones, roughly 89% of them seen only once. Individuals aged about 18 to 100 years were recruited from around 22 US areas. Participants had their cohort set by participant-reported clinical history. This clone was counted only a few times.

The chain couples TRBV6-4 to TRBJ2-3, with 7 positions matching TRBD1. The TCR comes from a woman aged 40-49 years with acute COVID-19. The sequenced material came from PBMCs or T cells enriched from blood (not recorded which). CDR3 coding DNA: TGTGCCAGCAGTGACTCAGCAGGGGGTGGCACAGATACGCAGTATTTT. It translates to CASSDSAGGGTDTQYF.